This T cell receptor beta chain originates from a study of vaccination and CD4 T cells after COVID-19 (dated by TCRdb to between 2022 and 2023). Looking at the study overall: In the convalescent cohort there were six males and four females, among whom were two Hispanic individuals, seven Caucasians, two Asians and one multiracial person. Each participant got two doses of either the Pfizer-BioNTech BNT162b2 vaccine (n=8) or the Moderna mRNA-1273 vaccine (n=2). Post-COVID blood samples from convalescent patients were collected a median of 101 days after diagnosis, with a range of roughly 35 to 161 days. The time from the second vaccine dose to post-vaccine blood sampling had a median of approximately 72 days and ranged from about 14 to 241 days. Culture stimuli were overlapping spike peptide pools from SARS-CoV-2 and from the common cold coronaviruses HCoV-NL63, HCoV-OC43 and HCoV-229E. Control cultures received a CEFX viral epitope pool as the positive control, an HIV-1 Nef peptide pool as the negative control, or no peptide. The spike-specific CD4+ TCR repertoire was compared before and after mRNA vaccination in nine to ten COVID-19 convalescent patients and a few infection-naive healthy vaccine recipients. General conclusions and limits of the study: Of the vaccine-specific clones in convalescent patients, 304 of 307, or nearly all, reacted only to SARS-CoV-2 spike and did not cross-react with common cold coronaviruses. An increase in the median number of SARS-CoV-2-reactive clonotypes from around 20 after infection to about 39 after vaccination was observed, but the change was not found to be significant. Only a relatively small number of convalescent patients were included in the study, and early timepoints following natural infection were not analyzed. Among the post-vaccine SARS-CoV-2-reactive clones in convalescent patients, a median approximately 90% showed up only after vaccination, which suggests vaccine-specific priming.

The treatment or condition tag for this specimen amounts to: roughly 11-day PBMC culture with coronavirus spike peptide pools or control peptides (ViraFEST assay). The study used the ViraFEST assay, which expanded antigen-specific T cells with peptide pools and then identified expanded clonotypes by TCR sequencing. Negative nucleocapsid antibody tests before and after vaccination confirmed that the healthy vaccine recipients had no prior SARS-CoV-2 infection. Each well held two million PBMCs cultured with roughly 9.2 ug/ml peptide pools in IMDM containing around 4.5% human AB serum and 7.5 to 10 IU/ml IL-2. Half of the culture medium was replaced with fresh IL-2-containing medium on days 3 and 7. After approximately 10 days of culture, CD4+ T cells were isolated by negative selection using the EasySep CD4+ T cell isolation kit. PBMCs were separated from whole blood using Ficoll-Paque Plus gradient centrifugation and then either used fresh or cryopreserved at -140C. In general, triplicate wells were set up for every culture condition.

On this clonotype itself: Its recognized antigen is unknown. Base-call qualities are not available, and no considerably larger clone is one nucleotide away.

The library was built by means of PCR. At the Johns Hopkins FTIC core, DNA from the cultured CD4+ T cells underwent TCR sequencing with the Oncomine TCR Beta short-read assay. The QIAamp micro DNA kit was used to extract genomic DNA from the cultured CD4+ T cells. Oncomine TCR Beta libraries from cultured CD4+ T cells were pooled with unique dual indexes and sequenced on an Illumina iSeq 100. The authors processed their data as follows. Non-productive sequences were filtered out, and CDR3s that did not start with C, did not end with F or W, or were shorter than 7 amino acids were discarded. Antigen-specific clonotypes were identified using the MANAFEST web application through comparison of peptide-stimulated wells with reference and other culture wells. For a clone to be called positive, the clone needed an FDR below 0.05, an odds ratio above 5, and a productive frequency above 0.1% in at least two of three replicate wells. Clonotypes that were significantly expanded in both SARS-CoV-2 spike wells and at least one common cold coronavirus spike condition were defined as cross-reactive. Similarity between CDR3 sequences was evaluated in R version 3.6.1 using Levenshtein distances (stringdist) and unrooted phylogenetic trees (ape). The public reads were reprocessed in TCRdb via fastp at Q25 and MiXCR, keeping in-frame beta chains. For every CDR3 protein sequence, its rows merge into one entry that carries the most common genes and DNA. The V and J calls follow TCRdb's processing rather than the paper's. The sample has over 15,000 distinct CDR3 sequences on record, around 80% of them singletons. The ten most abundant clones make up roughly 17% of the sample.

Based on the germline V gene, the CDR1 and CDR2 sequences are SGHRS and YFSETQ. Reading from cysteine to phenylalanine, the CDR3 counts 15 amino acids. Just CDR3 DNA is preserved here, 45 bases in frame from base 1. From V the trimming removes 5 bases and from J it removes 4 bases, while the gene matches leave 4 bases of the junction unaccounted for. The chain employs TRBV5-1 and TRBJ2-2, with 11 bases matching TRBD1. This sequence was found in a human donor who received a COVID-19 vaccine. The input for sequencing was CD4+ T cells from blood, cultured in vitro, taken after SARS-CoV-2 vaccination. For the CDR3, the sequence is CASRSGTGGTGELFF. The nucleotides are TGCGCCAGCAGGAGCGGGACAGGGGGCACCGGGGAGCTGTTTTTT. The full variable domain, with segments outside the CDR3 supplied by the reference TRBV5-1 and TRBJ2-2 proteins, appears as KAGVTQTPRYLIKTRGQQVTLSCSPISGHRSVSWYQQTPGQGLQFLFEYFSETQRNKGNFPGRFSGRQFSNSRSEMNVSTLELGDSALYLCASRSGTGGTGELFFGEGSRLTVL.